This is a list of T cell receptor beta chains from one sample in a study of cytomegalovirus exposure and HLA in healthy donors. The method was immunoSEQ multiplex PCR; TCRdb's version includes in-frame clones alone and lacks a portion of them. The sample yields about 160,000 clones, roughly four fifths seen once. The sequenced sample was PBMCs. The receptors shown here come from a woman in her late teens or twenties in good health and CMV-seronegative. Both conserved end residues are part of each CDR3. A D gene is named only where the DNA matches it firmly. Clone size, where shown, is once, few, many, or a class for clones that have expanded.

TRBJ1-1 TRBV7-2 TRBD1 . CASSSGTGPRPFF TGTGCCAGCAGCTCCGGGACAGGGCCAAGGCCTTTCTTT
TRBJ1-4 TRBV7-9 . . CASSRRNLQGLGEKLFF TGTGCCAGCAGCCGGCGGAATCTCCAGGGGCTTGGGGAAAAACTGTTTTTT
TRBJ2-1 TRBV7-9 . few CASSVTGYNEQFF TGTGCCAGCAGCGTCACAGGCTACAATGAGCAGTTCTTC
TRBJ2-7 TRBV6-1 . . CASSEEGRGTYEQYF TGTGCCAGCAGTGAAGAGGGCAGGGGAACTTACGAGCAGTACTTC
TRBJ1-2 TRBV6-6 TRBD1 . CASSAPGTGAGYTF TGTGCCAGCAGTGCCCCCGGGACAGGCGCAGGCTACACCTTC
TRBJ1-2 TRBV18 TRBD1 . CASPRFTGEEGYGYTF TGTGCCAGCCCGCGATTCACAGGGGAGGAGGGCTATGGCTACACCTTC
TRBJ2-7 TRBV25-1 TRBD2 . CASSDPGLATHEQYF TGTGCCAGCAGTGACCCGGGACTAGCTACCCACGAGCAGTACTTC
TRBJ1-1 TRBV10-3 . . CAISESSRSGTEAFF TGTGCCATCAGTGAGTCCTCGAGGTCGGGCACTGAAGCTTTCTTT
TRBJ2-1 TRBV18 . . CASSPLLADEQFF TGTGCCAGCTCACCATTACTAGCCGATGAGCAGTTCTTC
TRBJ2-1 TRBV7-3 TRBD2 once CASSSSGTYNEQFF TGTGCCAGCAGCTCTAGCGGAACCTACAATGAGCAGTTCTTC
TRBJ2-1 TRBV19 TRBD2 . CASSIGAGAINEQFF TGTGCCAGTAGTATCGGAGCGGGAGCCATCAATGAGCAGTTCTTC
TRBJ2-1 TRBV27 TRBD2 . CASSFLAGIGYNEQFF TGTGCCAGCAGTTTCTTAGCGGGGATCGGATACAATGAGCAGTTCTTC
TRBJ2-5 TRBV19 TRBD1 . CASRGTGGETQYF TGTGCCAGTAGAGGGACAGGGGGAGAGACCCAGTACTTC
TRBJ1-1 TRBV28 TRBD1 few CASSPGQGPRGTEAFF TGTGCCAGCAGTCCGGGACAGGGGCCGCGGGGAACTGAAGCTTTCTTT
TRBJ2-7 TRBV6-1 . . CASREKYRGRPYEQYF TGTGCCAGCAGGGAAAAATACCGCGGCCGCCCTTACGAGCAGTACTTC
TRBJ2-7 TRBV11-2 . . CASSSSGLKWYF TGTGCCAGCAGCTCCTCAGGGTTAAAGTGGTACTTC
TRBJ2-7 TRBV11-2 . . CASSFGEFYEQYF TGTGCCAGCAGCTTCGGGGAATTCTACGAGCAGTACTTC
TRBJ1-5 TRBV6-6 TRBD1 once CASSPTGGGNQPQHF TGTGCCAGCAGTCCCACAGGGGGAGGCAATCAGCCCCAGCATTTT
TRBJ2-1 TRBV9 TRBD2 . CASSVDPSGRHNEQFF TGTGCCAGCAGCGTAGATCCTAGCGGGAGACACAATGAGCAGTTCTTC
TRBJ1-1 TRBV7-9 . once CASSFSGRGTEAFF TGTGCCAGCAGCTTCTCGGGGCGGGGGACTGAAGCTTTCTTT
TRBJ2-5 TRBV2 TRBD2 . CASSITTSGLETQYF TGTGCCAGCAGTATTACGACTAGCGGGTTGGAGACCCAGTACTTC
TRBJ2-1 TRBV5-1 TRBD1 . CASSWGTVYNEQFF TGCGCCAGCAGCTGGGGGACAGTGTACAATGAGCAGTTCTTC
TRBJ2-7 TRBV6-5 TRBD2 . CASSYTGLAGNYEQYF TGTGCCAGCAGTTACACCGGACTAGCGGGGAACTACGAGCAGTACTTC
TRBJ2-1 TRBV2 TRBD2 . CADQRERSYNEQFF TGTGCCGACCAGCGGGAGCGGTCCTACAATGAGCAGTTCTTC
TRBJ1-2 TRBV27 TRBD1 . CASSFTGGHGYTF TGTGCCAGCAGTTTTACAGGGGGCCATGGCTACACCTTC
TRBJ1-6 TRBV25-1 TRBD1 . CASRGQGDSPLHF TGTGCCAGCAGGGGGCAGGGGGATTCACCCCTCCACTTT
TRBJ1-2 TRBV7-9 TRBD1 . CASSPDRANFYGYTF TGTGCCAGCAGCCCAGACAGGGCGAATTTCTATGGCTACACCTTC
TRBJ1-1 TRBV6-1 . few CASSEPLNTEAFF TGTGCCAGCAGTGAACCGTTGAACACTGAAGCTTTCTTT
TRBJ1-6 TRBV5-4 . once CASSLGGQFSSPLHF TGTGCCAGCAGCTTGGGAGGTCAATTTAGTTCACCCCTCCACTTT
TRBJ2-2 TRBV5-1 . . CASSTGTLNTGELFF TGCGCCAGCAGCACCGGGACACTAAACACCGGGGAGCTGTTTTTT
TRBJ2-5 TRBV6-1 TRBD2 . CASSDILGASGQETQYF TGTGCCAGCAGTGACATACTTGGGGCTAGCGGACAAGAGACCCAGTACTTC